This TCR beta chain was profiled in a study of T cells in Graves' hyperthyroidism and ophthalmopathy. V lost 3 bases and J lost 10, with 16 bases in between. The CDR3 consists of 14 residues. Looked up from germline, CDR1 is MDHEN and CDR2 is SYDVKM. This clonotype was detected many times. Amplification of TCR beta CDR3 regions used RNA as the template. In the first-round RT-PCR of the TCR CDR3, the HTBI primer set was used. TCRdb used MiXCR to reprocess the multiplex PCR reads, holding one entry per CDR3 protein. The sample lists around 350,000 distinct CDR3 sequences, approximately 18% occurring once. The diagnoses drew upon clinical symptoms, serum thyroxine and TRAb, thyroid ultrasound and orbital computed tomography.

The genes are TRBV28 and TRBJ2-1; D tentatively reads TRBD1 or TRBD2 (6 bases each). This clonotype was obtained from a woman aged 30 to 39 with Graves' hyperthyroidism that later progressed to Graves' ophthalmopathy. The sequenced sample was blood. The CDR3 coding sequence is TGTGCCAGCAGTTTCGAGGCTAGGGGGAGGGAGCAGTTCTTC. The encoded protein is CASSFEARGREQFF.